One sample yielded the 4 T cell receptor beta chains listed below, sequenced in a study of shared clonotypes between healthy human individuals. Data came from immunoSEQ multiplex PCR; TCRdb stores just in-frame clones and leaves some out. The sample has about 520,000 clones; about 85% are singletons. The sequenced material came from PBMCs. These TCRs come from a woman in her forties in good health. Some clones in this sample may be carry-over from other donors' samples.

This chain joins TRBV2 and TRBJ2-3, with D possibly TRBD1 on 6 matching bases. Germline V gene data show CDR1 as SNHLY and CDR2 as FYNNEI. The length of the CDR3 is 14 residues. The V gene lost 4 bases and the J gene lost 4 bases, with 12 bases spanning the gap. The CDR3 loop reads CASSGQVAADTQYF. The CDR3 region has the DNA TGTGCCAGCAGTGGACAGGTCGCGGCAGATACGCAGTATTTT.

With regard to this clone: The sample has other DNA sequences that encode this CDR3 too. The rearrangement joins TRBV7-3 to TRBJ2-1; 10 bases match TRBD2. The CDR3 runs to 15 residues. Per the germline V gene, CDR1 is SGHTA and CDR2 is FQGTGA. V gave up 3 bases and J gave up 7 bases; unmatched junction bases: 6. The CDR3 loop is CASSFSSGSYNEQFF. The CDR3 bases are TGTGCCAGCAGCTTCTCTAGCGGGAGTTATAATGAGCAGTTCTTC. Combining the CDR3 with reference TRBV7-3 and TRBJ2-1 gives the whole variable domain GAGVSQTPSNKVTEKGKYVELRCDPISGHTALYWYRQSLGQGPEFLIYFQGTGAADDSGLPNDRFFAVRPEGSVSTLKIQRTERGDSAVYLCASSFSSGSYNEQFFGPGTRLTVL.

A word on this clone: Other nucleotide sequences from this sample produce the same CDR3. J is TRBJ2-5 and V is TRBV11-3; no reliable D call. Germline CDR1 and CDR2: SGHNT and YENEEA. This CDR3 region has 14 residues. V gave up 1 base and J gave up 1 base, with 7 bases separating them. This CDR3 is CASSLGGSQETQYF. CDR3 bases: TGTGCCAGCAGCTTAGGAGGCAGCCAAGAGACCCAGTACTTC.

This clone was counted once. This chain joins TRBV29-1 and TRBJ2-2, with unresolved D. Germline CDR1 is SQVTM and CDR2 is ANQGSEA. The CDR3 consists of 10 residues. The V gene lost 4 bases and the J gene lost 6 bases, with 3 bases spanning the gap. Here the CDR3 reads CSVGSGELFF. The CDR3 DNA is TGCAGCGTTGGGTCCGGGGAGCTGTTTTTT.